Presented here are 17 T cell receptor beta chains from one specimen sequenced in a study of Ad26.COV2.S vaccination and SARS-CoV-2 variants. The treatment here: some 19 received Ad26.COV2.S at low or high dose, single or two shots; 5 received placebo; per-sample allocation not given. The study sampled participants on day 63 after the first vaccine or placebo injection. The assay was immunoSEQ multiplex PCR, and TCRdb's table has in-frame clones only and misses some. The profile shows a few hundred thousand clones, 80% to 90% of them singletons. Here the sequenced sample was peripheral blood, taken in a trial of Ad26.COV2.S vaccine versus placebo. These receptor sequences come from a person between 18 and 60 years old who received the Ad26.COV2.S COVID-19 vaccine or a placebo.

The V call is TRBV29-1, the J call TRBJ2-7; D might be TRBD1 (6 bases). Germline loops: CDR1 SQVTM, CDR2 ANQGSEA. V was cut by 6 bases and J by 2 bases, with 14 bases left in between. The CDR3 sequence is 13 residues long. The CDR3 region has the DNA TGCAGCGTCCCATCGGACAGACCCTACGAGCAGTACTTC. Translated: CSVPSDRPYEQYF.

The gene calls are TRBV4-3 and TRBJ2-6, with 8 bases matching TRBD1. CDR1 is LGHNA, CDR2 YSLEER, per germline. With V trimmed by 2 bases and J by 2 bases, 2 bases remained unmatched. The CDR3 runs to 16 residues. The CDR3 spells CASSQTGGTGANVLTF. CDR3 DNA: TGCGCCAGCAGCCAAACAGGGGGTACTGGGGCCAACGTCCTGACTTTC.

V and J are TRBV7-9 and TRBJ2-7, with no clear D. The CDR3 loop spans 15 amino acids. CDR1 SEHNR and CDR2 FQNEAQ come from the germline V gene (reference sequence). V was clipped by 6 bases and J by 1 base, with 16 bases between them. CDR3: CASRGTTVISYEQYF. The CDR3 bases are TGTGCCAGCAGAGGTACTACCGTCATATCCTACGAGCAGTACTTC.

CDR3 sequence (DNA): TGTGCTAGTGGTTCCGACAGCGGCACAGATACGCAGTATTTT. Residues: CASGSDSGTDTQYF. The chain employs TRBV12-5 and TRBJ2-3; weak D call: TRBD1 (5 bases). Germline V CDR1 and CDR2: LGHNT, FRNRAP. The V gene lost 4 bases and the J gene lost 1 base, with 9 bases spanning the gap. The CDR3 sequence is 14 residues long.

This clone was counted a few times. The CDR3 DNA follows: TGTGCCAGCAGCTTCTCGGGGGGGAATTCACCCCTCCACTTT. This gives the protein CASSFSGGNSPLHF. This chain connects TRBV7-3 to TRBJ1-6; maybe TRBD1 (5 bases). Germline V lookup: CDR1 SGHTA, CDR2 FQGTGA. V lost 3 bases and J 7 bases, leaving 10 bases between the germline ends. The CDR3 is 14 residues long.

The chain couples TRBV18 to TRBJ2-2, with D possibly being TRBD1 (5 bases). Trimming stripped 3 bases from V and 7 bases from J, with 21 bases between. Germline V gene lookup returns CDR1 KGHSH and CDR2 LQKENI. CDR3 length: 17 residues. CDR3 in DNA: TGTGCCAGCTCACCCCTCGAGGCAGGGCGGCCGAACGGGGAGCTGTTTTTT. Translated: CASSPLEAGRPNGELFF.

The chain employs TRBV19 and TRBJ1-1; no firm D call. V lost 4 bases and J 5 bases, leaving 8 bases between the germline ends. The germline V gene has CDR1 LNHDA and CDR2 SQIVND (reference sequence). The length of the CDR3 is 12 residues. CDR3 loop: CASSKGSTEAFF. Here the CDR3 DNA reads TGTGCCAGTAGTAAAGGATCAACTGAAGCTTTCTTT.

The chain combines TRBV12-5 with TRBJ2-1; 8 nucleotides agree with TRBD1. Trimming took 9 bases from V and 7 from J; bases not matched to a gene: 14. The CDR3 is made up of 15 amino acids. The germline V gene has CDR1 LGHNT and CDR2 FRNRAP. The CDR3 sequence: CASAKVETGENEQFF. The CDR3 nucleotides read TGTGCTAGCGCAAAGGTCGAGACAGGGGAGAATGAGCAGTTCTTC.

V and J are TRBV19 and TRBJ1-2; tentative D call: TRBD1 (5 bases). V was pared by 5 bases and J by 1 base, with 14 bases between. The germline CDR1 and CDR2 sequences are LNHDA and SQIVND (reference sequence). CDR3 length: 15 residues. The CDR3 loop is CASSPFWGDNYGYTF. CDR3 in DNA: TGTGCCAGTAGTCCTTTCTGGGGGGATAACTATGGCTACACCTTC.

V gene TRBV9 combines with J gene TRBJ2-7; no definite D call. The CDR3 is 13 residues long. V was trimmed by 0 bases and J by 6 bases, leaving 10 bases between them. The V gene's germline CDR1 is SGDLS and CDR2 YYNGEE. CDR3 amino acids: CASSVVLGSEQYF. For the CDR3, the DNA is TGTGCCAGCAGCGTAGTACTCGGGTCCGAGCAGTACTTC. Drawing the rest from reference TRBV9 and TRBJ2-7, the complete variable domain is DSGVTQTPKHLITATGQRVTLRCSPRSGDLSVYWYQQSLDQGLQFLIQYYNGEERAKGNILERFSAQQFPDLHSELNLSSLELGDSALYFCASSVVLGSEQYFGPGTRLTVT.

The chain employs TRBV5-1 and TRBJ1-3; TRBD1 is a possible D gene (5 bases). From germline, CDR1 is SGHRS and CDR2 YFSETQ. The CDR3 runs to 14 residues. V lost 0 bases and J 7 bases, leaving 11 bases between the germline ends. DNA for the CDR3: TGCGCCAGCAGCTTGGGGGCCCCAGGGAACACCATATATTTT. Translating it yields CASSLGAPGNTIYF.

CDR3 nucleotide sequence: TGTGCCAGCAGCGACCGACAGGGGGCTGGGACAGATACGCAGTATTTT. Its translation: CASSDRQGAGTDTQYF. The rearrangement links TRBV7-2 to TRBJ2-3; the match to TRBD1 covers 10 bases. From germline, CDR1 is SGHTA and CDR2 FQGNSA. Trimming at V came to 5 bases and at J to 3 bases, leaving 8 bases not matched to a gene. CDR3 size: 16 residues.

The chain carries TRBV21-1 and TRBJ2-7. TRBV21-1 is flagged as a pseudogene. The length of the CDR3 is 19 residues. The CDR3 loop is CASSKNSGQRDQSSYEQYF. CDR3 nucleotides: TGTGCCAGCAGCAAAAACTCGGGTCAACGGGACCAAAGCTCCTACGAGCAGTACTTC.

The chain employs TRBV7-9 and TRBJ2-4; unclear D gene. The CDR3 has 15 amino acids. The germline V gene encodes CDR1 SEHNR and CDR2 FQNEAQ (reference sequence). V was clipped by 2 bases and J by 1 base, with 9 bases between them. CDR3 nucleotide sequence: TGTGCCAGCAGCTTAAGTGGGTCGGCCAAAAACATTCAGTACTTC. Translating gives CASSLSGSAKNIQYF.

V is TRBV18 and J is TRBJ1-5, with no clear D. The CDR3 sequence is 13 residues long. V was trimmed by 6 bases and J by 5 bases, leaving 11 bases between them. Germline CDR1 KGHSH, CDR2 LQKENI. In DNA, the CDR3 is TGTGCCAGCTCGAAAGCAGAGTATCAGCCCCAGCATTTT. Translation gives CASSKAEYQPQHF.

In DNA form, the CDR3 reads TGTGCCAGCAGCTTATATGCTGAAAAACTGTTTTTT. It specifies CASSLYAEKLFF. The V and J genes are TRBV7-2 and TRBJ1-4; D gene unclear. V was shortened by 2 bases and J by 7 bases, with 5 bases between the two germline ends. CDR1 is SGHTA, CDR2 FQGNSA, per germline. The CDR3 runs to 12 residues.

This clone appeared once. The V gene is TRBV9, the J gene TRBJ1-2, with TRBD1 matching 7 bases. V gave up 3 bases and J gave up 3 bases; unmatched junction bases: 2. Germline V gene data show CDR1 as SGDLS and CDR2 as YYNGEE. This CDR3 has 13 amino acids. The CDR3 spells CASSAQGDYGYTF. CDR3 DNA: TGTGCCAGCAGCGCCCAGGGGGACTATGGCTACACCTTC.